This is a list of T cell receptor beta chains from one sample in a study of control samples from healthy donors and cancer patients. Some clones are missing from TCRdb's copy, which holds only in-frame ones; the method was immunoSEQ multiplex PCR. The data contain around 94,000 clones, about nine tenths of them seen just once; the ten biggest clones take up less than 4.5%. The sample comprised blood. These receptors all stem from a woman aged 18 to 35 in good health. Each CDR3 is given with its conserved first and last residue. The order of the fields is D gene, V gene, J gene, clone size, CDR3 protein, CDR3 DNA. The D gene is left open where the match is weak. Some rows have no size entry. The others give once, few or many, or a class for an expanded clone.

.,TRBV18,TRBJ2-2,.,CASSPITPTNTGELFF,TGTGCCAGCTCACCCATAACACCTACGAACACCGGGGAGCTGTTTTTT
.,TRBV19,TRBJ1-1,.,CASIGNTEAFF,TGTGCCAGTATTGGGAACACTGAAGCTTTCTTT
.,TRBV6-1,TRBJ2-3,.,CASSEPRDTQYF,TGTGCCAGCAGTGAACCCAGAGATACGCAGTATTTT
.,TRBV7-3,TRBJ1-2,.,CASSSGGGDTYGYTF,TGTGCCAGCAGCTCCGGTGGGGGGGACACCTATGGCTACACCTTC
.,TRBV9,TRBJ2-5,.,CASSAPPRGNQETQYF,TGTGCCAGCAGCGCTCCTCCCCGGGGCAACCAAGAGACCCAGTACTTC
.,TRBV7-3,TRBJ1-5,.,CASSLDGIGPQHF,TGTGCCAGCAGCTTAGACGGCATAGGGCCCCAGCATTTT
.,TRBV6-5,TRBJ2-7,few,CASTGKPEGAEQYF,TGTGCCAGCACCGGAAAGCCCGAAGGGGCCGAGCAGTACTTC
.,TRBV6-1,TRBJ1-2,.,CASSEVRVYGYTF,TGTGCCAGCAGTGAAGTCAGGGTTTATGGCTACACCTTC
.,TRBV5-1,TRBJ1-2,.,CASSWETEANYGYTF,TGCGCCAGCAGCTGGGAGACGGAAGCTAACTATGGCTACACCTTC
.,TRBV9,TRBJ2-2,.,CASSAGHGAGELFF,TGTGCCAGCAGCGCCGGCCACGGAGCCGGGGAGCTGTTTTTT
.,TRBV11-2,TRBJ1-2,few,CASSFREDLYGYTF,TGTGCCAGCAGCTTTCGGGAAGATCTCTATGGCTACACCTTC
.,TRBV2,TRBJ2-7,.,CASSDSSLSYEQYF,TGTGCCAGCAGTGACAGCTCCCTCTCCTACGAGCAGTACTTC
.,TRBV19,TRBJ1-2,.,CASRPLQGRPDGYTF,TGTGCCAGTAGACCATTACAAGGGAGGCCCGATGGCTACACCTTC
.,TRBV18,TRBJ1-3,.,CASSPNTRRSGNTIYF,TGTGCCAGCTCACCTAACACCAGACGCTCTGGAAACACCATATATTTT